A single sample is the source of the 25 T cell receptor beta chains below, sequenced in a study of T cell responses to AZD1222 COVID-19 vaccine. Only in-frame clones appear in the TCRdb table, and some are missing; sequencing was by immunoSEQ multiplex PCR. The table has 100,000 to 150,000 clones, 87% seen once. The material sequenced was peripheral blood, taken on day 0 of AZD1222 vaccination. The receptors originated from an adult in good health.

This clone was seen a single time. The V and J genes are TRBV29-1 and TRBJ1-1; D is uncertain. V shed 4 bases and J shed 1 base, with 4 bases lying between them. The CDR3 consists of 11 residues. Germline CDR1 and CDR2: SQVTM and ANQGSEA. CDR3 nucleotides: TGCAGCGTTGCCAAGAACACTGAAGCTTTCTTT. Its protein is CSVAKNTEAFF.

J is TRBJ2-5 and V is TRBV24-1; either TRBD1 or TRBD2 may supply D (6 bases each). Germline CDR1 reads KGHDR; CDR2 reads SFDVKD. The CDR3 has 16 residues. V lost 5 bases, J lost 5 bases, and 20 bases lay in between. CDR3: CATSGKRMGGRETQYF. The CDR3 DNA reads TGTGCCACCAGTGGAAAGAGAATGGGGGGCCGGGAGACCCAGTACTTC.

CDR3 nucleotides: TGTGCCTGGAGTGTACTAGGGGCGCGCGGAGCTTTCTTT. This encodes CAWSVLGARGAFF. The J gene is TRBJ1-1, the V gene TRBV30; TRBD1 might be the D (5 bases). This CDR3 has 13 residues. Trimming stripped 0 bases from V and 10 bases from J, with 15 bases between. Per germline, CDR1 GTSNPN and CDR2 SVGIG (reference sequence).

The CDR3 loop reads CASSYSGWGYGYTF. In DNA form, the CDR3 reads TGTGCCAGCAGTTACTCAGGATGGGGCTATGGCTACACCTTC. The chain joins TRBV6-2 or TRBV6-3 to TRBJ1-2; D unclear. The germline V and J ends were trimmed by 0 bases and 4 bases, with 9 bases remaining between them. This CDR3 contains 14 residues. The germline gives CDR1 MNHEY, CDR2 SVGEGT.

The chain has TRBV28 and TRBJ2-2; no clear D gene. Germline V gene sequence: CDR1 MDHEN, CDR2 SYDVKM. CDR3 length: 13 amino acids. Between the trimmed V and J ends, which lost 3 bases and 2 bases, there was a span of 4 bases. In DNA, the CDR3 is TGTGCCAGCAGTTTTGGAAACACCGGGGAGCTGTTTTTT. Its protein is CASSFGNTGELFF.

The chain employs TRBV6-6 and TRBJ2-7, with D uncertain. From germline, CDR1 is MNHNY and CDR2 SVGAGI (reference sequence). The CDR3 totals 13 residues. Trimming removed 7 bases at V and 0 bases at J, with 10 bases between. The CDR3 here is CASTQTLSYEQYF. CDR3 nucleotide sequence: TGTGCCAGCACCCAGACACTCTCCTACGAGCAGTACTTC.

The J gene is TRBJ1-6, the V gene TRBV24-1, with D possibly TRBD1 on 6 matching bases. The germline CDR1 and CDR2 sequences are KGHDR and SFDVKD. The CDR3 extends over 21 amino acids. V lost 5 bases and J lost 0, with 25 bases in between. The DNA of the CDR3 is TGTGCCACCAGTGTCCCAGCACTCCCCGGACAGCCAAGCTCCTATAATTCACCCCTCCACTTT. Translation gives CATSVPALPGQPSSYNSPLHF.

The chain carries TRBV7-2 and TRBJ2-2; no clear D. Trimming removed 5 bases from V and 2 bases from J, with 12 bases in between. Germline V gene data show CDR1 as SGHTA and CDR2 as FQGNSA. The CDR3 length is 15 residues. This CDR3 reads CASSKQTGNTGELFF. CDR3 DNA sequence: TGTGCCAGCAGCAAACAGACCGGTAACACCGGGGAGCTGTTTTTT.

The chain carries TRBV4-1 and TRBJ2-7; TRBD2 matches 7 bases. V shed 0 bases and J 1 base; nucleotides not matched to a gene: 12. Germline assignment: CDR1 MGHRA and CDR2 YSYEKL. The CDR3 sequence is 18 residues long. The CDR3 DNA sequence: TGCGCCAGCAGCCAAGATCGCTGGGCAGGGAGGGGTTCCTACGAGCAGTACTTC. Residues: CASSQDRWAGRGSYEQYF.

This chain joins TRBV4-2 and TRBJ1-6; a possible D gene is TRBD1 (6 bases). Germline CDR1 LGHNA, CDR2 YNFKEQ. Trimming shortened V by 1 base and J by 0 bases, and 22 bases separated the two germline ends. This CDR3 contains 21 residues. DNA of the CDR3: TGTGCCAGCAGCCAAGCCTCAGGGACAAAGGGCACAAGCTCCTATAATTCACCCCTCCACTTT. Its protein product is CASSQASGTKGTSSYNSPLHF.

The chain is built from TRBV30 and TRBJ2-7; 7 bases align to TRBD1. V lost 4 bases and J lost 1; bases outside the gene matches: 7. Germline CDR1 GTSNPN, CDR2 SVGIG (reference sequence). The CDR3 is made up of 14 amino acids. The chain's CDR3 is CAWTEGGASYEQYF. The CDR3 nucleotides read TGTGCCTGGACCGAAGGGGGCGCGTCCTACGAGCAGTACTTC.

The chain employs TRBV7-8 and TRBJ1-5; no firm D call. Germline values: CDR1 SGHVS, CDR2 FQNEAQ. The CDR3 is 17 residues long. V was cut by 5 bases and J by 3 bases, with 20 bases left in between. CDR3 in amino acids: CASSPRTRSSLNQPQHF. For the CDR3, the DNA is TGTGCCAGCAGCCCGCGGACCCGGAGTTCCCTCAATCAGCCCCAGCATTTT.

This sequence joins TRBV3-1 (or the pseudogene TRBV3-2) and TRBJ2-3; D uncertain. The CDR3 loop spans 14 amino acids. Germline CDR1 LGHDT, CDR2 YNNKEL (reference sequence). V lost 0 bases and J lost 5, with 9 bases in between. CDR3 in amino acids: CASSQEWVEDTQYF. Written as DNA, the CDR3 is TGTGCCAGCAGCCAAGAATGGGTGGAAGATACGCAGTATTTT.

This clone was detected only once. The CDR3 sequence: CASSFYGQPQHF. CDR3 nucleotides: TGTGCCAGCAGTTTTTATGGCCAGCCCCAGCATTTT. This chain uses TRBV25-1 with TRBJ1-5; D is unclear. Germline lookup yields CDR1 MGHDK and CDR2 SYGVNS. Trimming took 5 bases from V and 7 from J, leaving 9 bases between them. The CDR3 runs 12 residues.

The count of this clone is one. V usage is TRBV24-1 and J usage is TRBJ2-2, with D perhaps given as TRBD1 or TRBD2 (7 bases each). Trimming removed 2 bases at V and 7 bases at J, with 16 bases between. CDR1 is KGHDR, CDR2 SFDVKD, per germline. The CDR3 contains 16 residues. The chain's CDR3 is CATSDSQGGSVGELFF. The CDR3 region has the DNA TGTGCCACCAGTGATTCCCAGGGGGGGTCGGTCGGGGAGCTGTTTTTT.

The rearrangement uses TRBV12-3 or TRBV12-4 and TRBJ2-7; D may be TRBD1 (6 bases). This CDR3 spans 11 amino acids. The V end lost 8 bases, the J end lost 2 bases, and 7 bases lay between the germline ends. CDR3 bases: TGTGCCAGCGGACAGACCTACGAGCAGTACTTC. Encoded protein: CASGQTYEQYF.

The chain has TRBV2 and TRBJ1-3; possibly TRBD1 for D (5 bases). The germline V gene has CDR1 SNHLY and CDR2 FYNNEI. The CDR3 consists of 14 residues. V was shortened by 8 bases and J by 0 bases, with 11 bases between the two germline ends. CDR3 bases: TGTGCCAGCCGCGACAGTAACTCTGGAAACACCATATATTTT. Protein sequence: CASRDSNSGNTIYF.

The gene calls are TRBV5-1 and TRBJ2-1, with 8 bases matching TRBD2. CDR3 size: 19 residues. Per germline, CDR1 SGHRS and CDR2 YFSETQ. The J segment lost 0 bases and the V segment lost 0 bases, leaving 11 bases of the junction unmatched. The CDR3 region has the DNA TGCGCCAGCAGCTTGGCCTCAAGCGGGGGCCTGAGCTCCTACAATGAGCAGTTCTTC. It specifies CASSLASSGGLSSYNEQFF.

The J gene is TRBJ1-1, the V gene TRBV7-8; D is ambiguous. This CDR3 is 17 amino acids long. V was shortened by 0 bases and J by 0 bases, with 14 bases between the two germline ends. CDR1 is SGHVS and CDR2 is FQNEAQ in the germline V gene. CDR3 sequence (DNA): TGTGCCAGCAGCTTAGCGTCGGGTGGTTTCATGAACACTGAAGCTTTCTTT. Protein product: CASSLASGGFMNTEAFF.

The chain links TRBV2 to TRBJ1-2; possibly TRBD1 for D (6 bases). The CDR3 totals 14 residues. Germline V gene data show CDR1 as SNHLY and CDR2 as FYNNEI. The V end lost 2 bases, the J end lost 2 bases, and 9 bases lay between the germline ends. Written as DNA, the CDR3 is TGTGCCAGCAGTGAACAGGGGCGAAACTATGGCTACACCTTC. Translated, it gives CASSEQGRNYGYTF.

The J gene is TRBJ1-4, the V gene TRBV27; no clear D. The CDR3 spans 15 residues. V was pared by 0 bases and J by 0 bases, with 5 bases between. Germline assignment: CDR1 MNHEY and CDR2 SMNVEV (reference sequence). CDR3 nucleotide sequence: TGTGCCAGCAGTTTATCGAGGACAACTAATGAAAAACTGTTTTTT. This sequence encodes CASSLSRTTNEKLFF.

The chain couples TRBV18 to TRBJ2-6; tentative D call: TRBD1 (6 bases). Per the germline V gene, CDR1 is KGHSH and CDR2 is LQKENI. V was pared by 4 bases and J by 2 bases, with 15 bases between. The CDR3 sequence is 17 residues long. The chain's CDR3 is CASSREQGRAGANVLTF. The CDR3 region has the DNA TGTGCCAGCTCACGGGAGCAGGGGAGAGCTGGGGCCAACGTCCTGACTTTC.

The chain employs TRBV30 and TRBJ1-1; the D is unclear. The germline CDR1 and CDR2 sequences are GTSNPN and SVGIG (reference sequence). The V end lost 8 bases, the J end lost 4 bases, and 11 bases lay between the germline ends. The CDR3 length is 11 residues. The CDR3 nucleotides are TGTGCCCTAATCTCATTCACTGAAGCTTTCTTT. It encodes CALISFTEAFF.

This clone was seen a handful of times. V usage is TRBV28 and J usage is TRBJ2-7, with 12 bases lining up with TRBD1. J gave up 7 bases and V 2 bases, and 12 bases lay outside the gene matches. This CDR3 is 17 amino acids long. Germline CDR1 MDHEN, CDR2 SYDVKM. CDR3 region: CASSLELGTGGAGEQYF. CDR3 in DNA: TGTGCCAGCAGTTTAGAGTTGGGGACAGGGGGCGCGGGGGAGCAGTACTTC.

This clone has a handful of counts. This rearrangement joins TRBV4-3 to TRBJ2-2, with 9 bases fitting TRBD1. The CDR3 is made up of 17 amino acids. The V segment lost 0 bases and the J segment 5 bases; nucleotides outside the gene matches: 7. The V gene's germline CDR1 is LGHNA and CDR2 YSLEER. The CDR3 sequence is CASSQDLGQGWTGELFF. CDR3 nucleotide sequence: TGCGCCAGCAGCCAAGATCTAGGACAGGGGTGGACCGGGGAGCTGTTTTTT.